The present TCR beta chain was sequenced within a study of T cell repertoires in ileal Crohn's disease. Assay used: immunoSEQ multiplex PCR; TCRdb lists only in-frame clones, some missing. The sample carries a few thousand clones, about three quarters recorded once. Points on this clone: One junction end does not reproduce the germline sequence, and a read error may be involved. This same CDR3 is encoded by further DNA sequences in the sample.

The CDR3 spans 15 residues. Germline-derived CDR1 and CDR2 are MNHEY and SVGAGI. J is TRBJ1-2 and V is TRBV6-5; tentatively, D is TRBD1 (5 bases). The source of this sequence is an adult with Crohn's disease. The sequenced material came from ileal tissue. The CDR3 DNA sequence: TGCGCCAGCAGGAGACAAGCGGGGGCTAACTATGGCTACACCTTC. Protein: CASRRQAGANYGYTF.